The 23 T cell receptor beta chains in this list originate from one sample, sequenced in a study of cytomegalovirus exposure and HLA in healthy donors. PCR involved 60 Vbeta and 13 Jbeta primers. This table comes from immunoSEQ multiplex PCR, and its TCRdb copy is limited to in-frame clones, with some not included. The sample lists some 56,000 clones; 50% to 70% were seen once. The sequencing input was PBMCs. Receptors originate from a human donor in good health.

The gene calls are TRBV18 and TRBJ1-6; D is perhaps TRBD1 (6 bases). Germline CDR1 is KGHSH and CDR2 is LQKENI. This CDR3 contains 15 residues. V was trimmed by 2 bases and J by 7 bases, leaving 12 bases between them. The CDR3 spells CASSPEQGRNSPLHF. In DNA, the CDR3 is TGTGCCAGCTCACCAGAACAGGGCCGCAATTCACCCCTCCACTTT. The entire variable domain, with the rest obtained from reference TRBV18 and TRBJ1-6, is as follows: NAGVMQNPRHLVRRRGQEARLRCSPMKGHSHVYWYRQLPEEGLKFMVYLQKENIIDESGMPKERFSAEFPKEGPSILRIQQVVRGDSAAYFCASSPEQGRNSPLHFGNGTRLTVT.

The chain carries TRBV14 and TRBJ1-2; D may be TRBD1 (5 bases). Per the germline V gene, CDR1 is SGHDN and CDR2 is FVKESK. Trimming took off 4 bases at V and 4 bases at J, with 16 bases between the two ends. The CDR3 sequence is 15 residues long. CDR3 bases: TGTGCCAGCAGCCCCGACAGAGTCCAATTCTATGGCTACACCTTC. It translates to CASSPDRVQFYGYTF.

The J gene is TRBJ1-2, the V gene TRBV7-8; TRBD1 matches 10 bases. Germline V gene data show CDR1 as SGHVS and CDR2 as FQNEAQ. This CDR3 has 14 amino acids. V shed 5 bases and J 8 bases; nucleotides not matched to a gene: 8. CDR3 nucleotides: TGTGCCAGCAGCCCCACCCCGGGACAGGGGGGCTACACCTTC. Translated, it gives CASSPTPGQGGYTF.

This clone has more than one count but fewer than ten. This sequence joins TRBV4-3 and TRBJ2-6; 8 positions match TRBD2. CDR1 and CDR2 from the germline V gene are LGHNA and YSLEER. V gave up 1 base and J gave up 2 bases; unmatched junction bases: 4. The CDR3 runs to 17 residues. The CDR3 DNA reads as TGCGCCAGCAGCCAAGCGGGGGGGATTGCTGGGGCCAACGTCCTGACTTTC. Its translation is CASSQAGGIAGANVLTF.

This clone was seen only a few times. The DNA for the CDR3 is TGTGCCAGCAGAGCGTCGGTAGCGGCTAATGAGCAGTTCTTC. Translating it yields CASRASVAANEQFF. The chain carries TRBV14 and TRBJ2-1; a possible D gene is TRBD2 (6 bases). CDR1 is SGHDN and CDR2 is FVKESK in the germline V gene. The CDR3 spans 14 residues. Trimming stripped 6 bases from V and 7 bases from J, with 16 bases between.

CDR3 DNA: TGTGCCGGCAAGACAGGGGTAGAGACCCAGTACTTC. This gives the protein CAGKTGVETQYF. The rearrangement links TRBV6-1 to TRBJ2-5, with 8 bases identical to TRBD1. The CDR3 covers 12 residues. Germline V gives CDR1 MNHNS, CDR2 SASEGT. With 11 bases clipped from V and 4 bases from J, the junction kept 6 bases outside the gene matches.

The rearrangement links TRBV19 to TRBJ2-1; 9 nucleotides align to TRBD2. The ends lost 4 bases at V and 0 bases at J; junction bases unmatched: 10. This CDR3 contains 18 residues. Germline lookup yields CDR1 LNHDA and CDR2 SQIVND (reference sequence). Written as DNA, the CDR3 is TGTGCCAGTAGTAGCAGTTTGGGTAGCGGGAGCTCCTACAATGAGCAGTTCTTC. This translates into CASSSSLGSGSSYNEQFF.

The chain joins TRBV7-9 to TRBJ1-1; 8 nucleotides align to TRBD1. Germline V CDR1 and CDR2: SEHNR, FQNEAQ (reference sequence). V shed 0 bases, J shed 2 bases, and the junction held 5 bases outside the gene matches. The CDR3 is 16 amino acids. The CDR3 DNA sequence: TGTGCCAGCAGCTTAGCGACAGGGGCATTCAACACTGAAGCTTTCTTT. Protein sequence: CASSLATGAFNTEAFF.

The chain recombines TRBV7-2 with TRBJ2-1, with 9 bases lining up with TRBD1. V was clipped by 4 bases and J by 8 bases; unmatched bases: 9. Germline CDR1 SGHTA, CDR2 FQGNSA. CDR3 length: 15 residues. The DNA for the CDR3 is TGTGCCAGCAGCTCCCCGGGACAGGGACGCTATGAGCAGTTCTTC. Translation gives CASSSPGQGRYEQFF.

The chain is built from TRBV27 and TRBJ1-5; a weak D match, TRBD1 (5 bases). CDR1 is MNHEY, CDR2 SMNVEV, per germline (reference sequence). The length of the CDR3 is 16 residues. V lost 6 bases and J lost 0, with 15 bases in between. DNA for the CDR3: TGTGCCAGCAGGCCGACAGCCGGATATAGCAATCAGCCCCAGCATTTT. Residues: CASRPTAGYSNQPQHF.

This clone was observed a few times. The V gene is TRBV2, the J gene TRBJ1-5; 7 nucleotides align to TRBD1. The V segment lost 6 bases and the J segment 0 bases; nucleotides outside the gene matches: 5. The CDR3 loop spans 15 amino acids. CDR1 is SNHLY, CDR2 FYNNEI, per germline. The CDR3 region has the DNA TGTGCCAGCAGCCAAGACAGGGTTAGCAATCAGCCCCAGCATTTT. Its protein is CASSQDRVSNQPQHF.

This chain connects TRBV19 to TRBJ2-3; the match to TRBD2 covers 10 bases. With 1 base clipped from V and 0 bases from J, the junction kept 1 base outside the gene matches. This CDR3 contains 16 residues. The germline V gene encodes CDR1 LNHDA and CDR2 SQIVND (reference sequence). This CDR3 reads CASSIGTSGSTDTQYF. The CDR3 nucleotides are TGTGCCAGTAGTATAGGGACTAGCGGCAGCACAGATACGCAGTATTTT.

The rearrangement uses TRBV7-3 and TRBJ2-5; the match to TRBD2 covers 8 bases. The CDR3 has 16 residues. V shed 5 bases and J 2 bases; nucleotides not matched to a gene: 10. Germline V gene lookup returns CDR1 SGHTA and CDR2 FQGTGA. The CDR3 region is CASSSQGLVKQETQYF. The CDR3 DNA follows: TGTGCCAGCAGCAGCCAGGGACTAGTAAAACAAGAGACCCAGTACTTC.

In nucleotides, the CDR3 is TGTGCCAGTAGGGGGACAGTCACCGGGGAGCTGTTTTTT. Translated: CASRGTVTGELFF. The V gene is TRBV19, the J gene TRBJ2-2, with 7 nucleotides matching TRBD1. CDR1 LNHDA and CDR2 SQIVND come from the germline V gene (reference sequence). The V and J ends lost 6 bases and 4 bases, in that order; junction bases with no gene match: 2. The CDR3 totals 13 residues.

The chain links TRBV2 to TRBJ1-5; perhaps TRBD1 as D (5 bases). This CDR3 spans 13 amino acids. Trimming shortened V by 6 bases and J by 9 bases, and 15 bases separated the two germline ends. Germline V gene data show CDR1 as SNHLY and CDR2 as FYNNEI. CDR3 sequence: CASRLDGQGPQHF. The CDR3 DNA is TGTGCCAGCAGACTGGACGGCCAGGGGCCCCAGCATTTT.

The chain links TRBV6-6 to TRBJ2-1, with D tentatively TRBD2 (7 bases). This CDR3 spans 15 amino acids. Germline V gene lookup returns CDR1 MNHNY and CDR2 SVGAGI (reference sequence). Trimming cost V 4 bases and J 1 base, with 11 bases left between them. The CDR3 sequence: CASSWGGMSYNEQFF. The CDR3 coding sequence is TGTGCCAGCAGTTGGGGGGGCATGTCCTACAATGAGCAGTTCTTC.

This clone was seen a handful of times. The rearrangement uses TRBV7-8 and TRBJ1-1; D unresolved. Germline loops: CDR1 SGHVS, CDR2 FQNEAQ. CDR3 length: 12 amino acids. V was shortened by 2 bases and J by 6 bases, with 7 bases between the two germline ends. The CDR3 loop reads CASSLLGPEAFF. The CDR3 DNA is TGTGCCAGCAGCTTACTGGGCCCTGAAGCTTTCTTT. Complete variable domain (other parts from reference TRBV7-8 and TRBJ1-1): GAGVSQSPRYKVAKRGQDVALRCDPISGHVSLFWYQQALGQGPEFLTYFQNEAQLDKSGLPSDRFFAERPEGSVSTLKIQRTQQEDSAVYLCASSLLGPEAFFGQGTRLTVV.

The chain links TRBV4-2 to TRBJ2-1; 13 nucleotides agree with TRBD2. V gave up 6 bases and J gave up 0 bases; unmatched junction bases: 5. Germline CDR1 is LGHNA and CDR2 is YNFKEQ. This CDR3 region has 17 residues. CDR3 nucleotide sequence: TGTGCCAGCAGAACTAGCGGGGGGGCTAGCTCCTACAATGAGCAGTTCTTC. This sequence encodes CASRTSGGASSYNEQFF.

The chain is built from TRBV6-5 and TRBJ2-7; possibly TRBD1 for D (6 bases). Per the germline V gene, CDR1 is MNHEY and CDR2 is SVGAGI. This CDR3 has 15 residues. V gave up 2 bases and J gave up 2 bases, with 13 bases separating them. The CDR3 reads CASSYGNSGAYEQYF. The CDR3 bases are TGTGCCAGCAGTTACGGGAACTCAGGGGCCTACGAGCAGTACTTC.

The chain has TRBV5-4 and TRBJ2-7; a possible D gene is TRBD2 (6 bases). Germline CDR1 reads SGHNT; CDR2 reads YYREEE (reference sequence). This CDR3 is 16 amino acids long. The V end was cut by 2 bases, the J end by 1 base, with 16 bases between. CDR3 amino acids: CASSFGGNVRSYEQYF. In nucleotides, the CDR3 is TGTGCCAGCAGCTTTGGGGGGAACGTTCGATCCTACGAGCAGTACTTC.

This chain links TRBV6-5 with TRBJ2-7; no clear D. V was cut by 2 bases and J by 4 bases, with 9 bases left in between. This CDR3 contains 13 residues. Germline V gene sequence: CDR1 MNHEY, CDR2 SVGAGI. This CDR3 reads CASSYPPRYEQYF. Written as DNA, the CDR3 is TGTGCCAGCAGTTACCCCCCCCGGTACGAGCAGTACTTC.

The CDR3 coding sequence is TGTGCCAGCAGCGTAGGAGTGGGGAGAGAGACCCAGTACTTC. Translation: CASSVGVGRETQYF. The V call is TRBV9, the J call TRBJ2-5; possibly TRBD2 for D (5 bases). Germline CDR1 is SGDLS and CDR2 is YYNGEE. V was shortened by 0 bases and J by 4 bases, with 10 bases between the two germline ends. This CDR3 is 14 amino acids long.

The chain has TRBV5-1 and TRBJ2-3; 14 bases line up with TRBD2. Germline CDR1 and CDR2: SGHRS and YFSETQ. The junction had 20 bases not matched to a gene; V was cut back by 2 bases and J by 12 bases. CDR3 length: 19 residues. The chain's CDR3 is CASSFPGLAGESSTYVQYF. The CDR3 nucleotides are TGCGCCAGCAGCTTCCCGGGACTAGCGGGGGAAAGCTCCACATACGTTCAGTATTTT.